A selection of T cell receptor beta chains follows, all from one sample in a study of CD8 T cells in Susac syndrome. TCRdb independently ran MiXCR on the immunoSEQ multiplex PCR reads; one entry per CDR3 protein. Of some 300,000 distinct CDR3 sequences listed, roughly 90% are singletons. The specimen was CD8+ T cells from PBMCs. The receptor source for this set is a human donor with multiple sclerosis. Both conserved end residues are part of each CDR3. A D gene is named only where the DNA matches it firmly. The listing skips clone size in some rows; elsewhere it reads once, few, many or a size class.

- TRBJ2-1 - TRBV20-1 TGCAGTGCTAGAGACGGCACCTCCTACAATGAGCAGTTCTTC CSARDGTSYNEQFF
- TRBJ2-2 few TRBV6-1 TGTGCCAGCAGTGAAGCGTTGGAGGGAAGGACCGGGGAGCTGTTTTTT CASSEALEGRTGELFF
- TRBJ2-7 - TRBV27 TGTGCCAGCAGTTCATACAGGGCCCCCTCCTACGAGCAGTACTTC CASSSYRAPSYEQYF
- TRBJ2-3 - TRBV16 TGTGCCAGCAGCCACTTACTAGGAGTCCACGCAGATACGCAGTATTTT CASSHLLGVHADTQYF
- TRBJ1-4 few TRBV4-2 TGTGCCAGCAGCCAAGACGCTGAAAAACTGTTTTTT CASSQDAEKLFF
TRBD1 TRBJ2-1 - TRBV5-4 TGTGCCAGCACCCGGGACAGAATCTACAATGAGCAGTTCTTC CASTRDRIYNEQFF
- TRBJ2-3 once TRBV7-3 TGTGCCAGCAGCTTAACTATCGCGGGGCAAGATACGCAGTATTTT CASSLTIAGQDTQYF
TRBD1 TRBJ2-7 - TRBV5-1 TGCGCCAGCAGCTTTGGGACAGGGATCTACGAGCAGTACTTC CASSFGTGIYEQYF
- TRBJ1-6 once TRBV7-9 TGTGCCAGCAGCTTAGCGAGAGGGACTGCATCCGATTCACCCCTCCACTTT CASSLARGTASDSPLHF
- TRBJ1-1 - TRBV29-1 TGCAGCGTCCCCAGGGTAAACACTGAAGCTTTCTTT CSVPRVNTEAFF
- TRBJ2-7 few TRBV3-1 TGTGCCAGCAGCCAAGGGGTAGGGTATGGCTCCTACGAGCAGTACTTC CASSQGVGYGSYEQYF
- TRBJ2-3 - TRBV29-1 TGCAGCGTTGAATGGGCTACAGATACGCAGTATTTT CSVEWATDTQYF
TRBD2 TRBJ2-1 - TRBV29-1 TGCAGCGTTGACACTAGCGGGGGTGGGTACAATGAGCAGTTCTTC CSVDTSGGGYNEQFF
- TRBJ2-7 - TRBV30 TGTGCCTGGAGCGGGGAATCCTACGAGCAGTACTTC CAWSGESYEQYF
TRBD2 TRBJ2-2 - TRBV6-9 TGTGCCAGCAGTTACCGGACTAGCGGGGATAAGAACACCGGGGAGCTGTTTTTT CASSYRTSGDKNTGELFF
- TRBJ2-7 few TRBV20-1 TGCAGTGCTAGAGCCCAAGAGACTCCCACCGGGGAGCAGTACTTC CSARAQETPTGEQYF
TRBD1 TRBJ1-1 - TRBV2 TGTGCCATCCCGACAGGGCGGTACACTGAAGCTTTCTTT CAIPTGRYTEAFF
TRBD1 TRBJ2-7 - TRBV7-9 TGTGCCAGCAGCGGGGACAGGGGTCGCTACGAGCAGTACTTC CASSGDRGRYEQYF
TRBD1 TRBJ1-2 - TRBV5-4 TGTGCCAGCAGCGCGGGACAGGGAAATCCCTATGGCTACACCTTC CASSAGQGNPYGYTF
- TRBJ2-7 - TRBV6-5 TGTGCCAGCAGTTACTCAGGGGTCTACGAGCAGTACTTC CASSYSGVYEQYF
- TRBJ1-2 - TRBV15 TGTGCCACCAGCAGGGGGGAGGGCACGGAAGGCTACACCTTC CATSRGEGTEGYTF
- TRBJ2-2 - TRBV2 TGTGCCAGCAGCGGGGCTCCTAACACCGGGGAGCTGTTTTTT CASSGAPNTGELFF
TRBD1 TRBJ2-2 - TRBV4-3 TGCGCCAGCAGCCAAGATCCCGGGACAGGGCTGGACACCGGGGAGCTGTTTTTT CASSQDPGTGLDTGELFF